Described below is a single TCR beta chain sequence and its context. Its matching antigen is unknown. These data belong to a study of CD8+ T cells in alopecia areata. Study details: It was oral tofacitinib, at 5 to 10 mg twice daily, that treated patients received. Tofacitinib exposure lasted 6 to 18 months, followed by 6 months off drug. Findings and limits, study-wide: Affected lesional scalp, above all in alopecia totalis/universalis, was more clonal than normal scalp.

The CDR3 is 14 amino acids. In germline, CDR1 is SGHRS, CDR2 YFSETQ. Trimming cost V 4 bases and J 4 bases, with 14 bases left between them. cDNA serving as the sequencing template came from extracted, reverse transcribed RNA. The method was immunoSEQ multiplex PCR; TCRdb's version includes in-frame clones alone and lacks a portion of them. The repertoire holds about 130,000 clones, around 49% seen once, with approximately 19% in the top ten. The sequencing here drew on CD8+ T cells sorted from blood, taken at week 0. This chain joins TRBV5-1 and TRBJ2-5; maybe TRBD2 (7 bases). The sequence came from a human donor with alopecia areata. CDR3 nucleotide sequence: TGCGCCAGCAGCCTTCGGGGGGCCGCAGAGACCCAGTACTTC. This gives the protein CASSLRGAAETQYF.